The T cell receptor (beta chain) under discussion was sequenced for a study of Graves' ophthalmopathy and Graves' hyperthyroidism. This clonotype was seen repeatedly, ten times or more. Trimming removed 0 bases from V and 3 bases from J, with 11 bases in between. Germline lookup yields CDR1 LGHDT and CDR2 YNNKEL (reference sequence). CDR3 size: 15 residues. TCR beta CDR3 amplification used RNA transcripts. First-round RT-PCR employed HTBI primers, with a second-round multiplex PCR after it. One entry per CDR3 protein results from TCRdb running MiXCR on the multiplex PCR reads. The sample records roughly 300,000 distinct CDR3 sequences, 17% being singletons.

The sequence was collected from an adult man with Graves' ophthalmopathy. Sequenced: peripheral blood. The rearrangement links TRBV3-1 to TRBJ1-1; D not certain. The CDR3 nucleotides are TGTGCCAGCAGCCAAGATCACGGTGGATACACTGAAGCTTTCTTT. Protein sequence: CASSQDHGGYTEAFF.